Presented here are 32 T cell receptor beta chains from one specimen sequenced in a study of blood T cells in healthy people across ages. A J-beta primer mix and a sample-barcoded 5' primer were used in a second PCR of roughly 6 to 12 cycles. MiXCR, applied by TCRdb to the 5' RACE reads, yields one record per CDR3 protein. The sample carries 780,000 or so distinct CDR3 sequences, roughly three fifths recorded once. The sequencing sample was made of blood. These TCRs come from a man aged 35 to 55 in good health.

The CDR3 loop is CASSSTSGRVFFEQYF. The CDR3 DNA reads as TGTGCCAGCAGCAGTACTAGCGGGAGGGTGTTCTTCGAGCAGTACTTC. The genes are TRBV21-1 and TRBJ2-4; the table names TRBD2, a call not compared with the DNA. Near its end, the DNA agrees better with TRBJ2-7, so the J call may be wrong. TRBV21-1 is listed as a pseudogene. The length of the CDR3 is 16 residues.

This sequence joins TRBV9 and TRBJ2-1; 10 nucleotides agree with TRBD2. The germline V gene encodes CDR1 SGDLS and CDR2 YYNGEE. J gave up 8 bases and V 4 bases, and 12 bases lay outside the gene matches. The CDR3 runs 16 residues. CDR3 in DNA: TGTGCCAGCAGCCCCGGCGGAGCGGGAGGGGGGGATGAGCAGTTCTTC. Translating it yields CASSPGGAGGGDEQFF.

The chain has TRBV6-2 or TRBV6-3 and TRBJ2-5; tentative D call: TRBD2 (6 bases). Trimming took off 8 bases at V and 0 bases at J, with 13 bases between the two ends. The length of the CDR3 is 14 residues. Germline loops: CDR1 MNHEY, CDR2 SVGEGT. The CDR3 coding sequence is TGTGCCAGCCGGGGCAGCGGGTACCAAGAGACCCAGTACTTC. Residues: CASRGSGYQETQYF.

The rearrangement joins TRBV20-1 to TRBJ2-6; D may be TRBD1 or TRBD2 (5 bases each). The CDR3 sequence is 15 residues long. Between the trimmed V and J ends, which lost 0 bases and 4 bases, there was a span of 10 bases. Germline CDR1 is DFQATT and CDR2 is SNEGSKA (reference sequence). DNA of the CDR3: TGCAGTGCTAGAGATTCAGGGACCGGGGCCAACGTCCTGACTTTC. This sequence encodes CSARDSGTGANVLTF.

This sequence joins TRBV11-2 and TRBJ2-1; possible D gene TRBD2, 5 bases. CDR3 length equals 17 residues. Per germline, CDR1 SGHAT and CDR2 FQNNGV. V was shortened by 1 base and J by 0 bases, with 13 bases between the two germline ends. In DNA, the CDR3 is TGTGCCAGCAGCTTAGCCGCGCTAGCAGGCTCCTACAATGAGCAGTTCTTC. Translated: CASSLAALAGSYNEQFF. Based on the CDR3 plus reference TRBV11-2 and TRBJ2-1, the full variable domain is EAGVAQSPRYKIIEKRQSVAFWCNPISGHATLYWYQQILGQGPKLLIQFQNNGVVDDSQLPKDRFSAERLKGVDSTLKIQPAKLEDSAVYLCASSLAALAGSYNEQFFGPGTRLTVL.

V usage is TRBV11-2 and J usage is TRBJ1-1; a weak D match, TRBD1 (6 bases). Between the trimmed V and J ends, which lost 3 bases and 3 bases, there was a span of 14 bases. Germline values: CDR1 SGHAT, CDR2 FQNNGV. The CDR3 contains 15 residues. The CDR3 sequence: CASSFLQGLYTEAFF. The CDR3 DNA follows: TGTGCCAGCAGCTTCCTACAGGGACTCTACACTGAAGCTTTCTTT.

The chain uses TRBV12-3 or TRBV12-4 and TRBJ2-7; 10 bases map to TRBD2. CDR3 length equals 17 residues. V lost 5 bases to trimming and J lost 10 bases; unmatched junction nucleotides: 20. In nucleotides, the CDR3 is TGTGCCAGCAGTCCCTATTCTAGCGGGGGCTACCCGGGGGCCCAGTACTTC. This encodes CASSPYSSGGYPGAQYF.

The chain uses TRBV28 and TRBJ2-7; weak D call: TRBD2 (5 bases). The CDR3 runs to 16 residues. Germline values: CDR1 MDHEN, CDR2 SYDVKM. V was cut by 6 bases and J by 2 bases, with 20 bases left in between. The CDR3 bases are TGTGCCAGCAGACCTTCTTCGGCGGGTATAACCTACGAGCAGTACTTC. Its translation is CASRPSSAGITYEQYF. Combining the CDR3 with reference TRBV28 and TRBJ2-7 gives the whole variable domain DVKVTQSSRYLVKRTGEKVFLECVQDMDHENMFWYRQDPGLGLRLIYFSYDVKMKEKGDIPEGYSVSREKKERFSLILESASTNQTSMYLCASRPSSAGITYEQYFGPGTRLTVT.

The gene calls are TRBV10-3 and TRBJ2-3; weak D call: TRBD2 (6 bases). V was pared by 2 bases and J by 0 bases, with 6 bases between. CDR1 ENHRY and CDR2 SYGVKD come from the germline V gene. This CDR3 is built from 14 residues. CDR3: CAISEGLSTDTQYF. The DNA for the CDR3 is TGTGCCATCAGTGAGGGACTAAGCACAGATACGCAGTATTTT.

The chain links TRBV27 to TRBJ2-4; TRBD2 is a possible D gene (5 bases). The J call may be in error: the DNA end matches TRBJ2-7 better. CDR1 and CDR2 from the germline V gene are MNHEY and SMNVEV (reference sequence). CDR3 length: 14 residues. The CDR3 protein is CASSRRTDGIEQYF. CDR3 coding DNA: TGTGCCAGCAGTCGGCGGACGGACGGGATCGAGCAGTACTTC.

The V gene is TRBV2, the J gene TRBJ2-1, with D perhaps TRBD1 (5 bases). This CDR3 has 13 residues. CDR1 is SNHLY and CDR2 is FYNNEI in the germline V gene. With 8 bases removed from V and 5 bases from J, the gap between germline ends came to 13 bases. The CDR3 sequence is CASLGLEHNEQFF. Written as DNA, the CDR3 is TGTGCCAGCCTGGGGCTGGAACACAATGAGCAGTTCTTC.

The chain carries TRBV2 and TRBJ2-1; 7 nucleotides match TRBD2. Germline loops: CDR1 SNHLY, CDR2 FYNNEI. V was pared by 10 bases and J by 9 bases, with 12 bases of the junction left unmatched. The CDR3 is 13 residues long. CDR3 residues: CATGKLGRGEQFF. CDR3 DNA sequence: TGTGCCACTGGGAAACTAGGGAGGGGTGAGCAGTTCTTC.

A note on this clonotype: At one end, the junction sequence differs from germline, possibly due to a read error. The V and J genes are TRBV9 and TRBJ2-3, with 10 bases that match TRBD2. Germline-derived CDR1 and CDR2 are SGDLS and YYNGEE. This CDR3 has 16 amino acids. CDR3 residues: CASSVASGGSTDTQYF. CDR3 nucleotides: TGTGCCAGCAGCGTAGCTAGCGGGGGTAGCACTGATACGCAGTATTTT.

This clonotype was seen only once. The gene calls are TRBV4-2 and TRBJ2-2; 12 bases map to TRBD2. Germline V gene lookup returns CDR1 LGHNA and CDR2 YNFKEQ. The CDR3 runs to 16 residues. The trim removed 4 bases at V and 2 bases at J, leaving 2 bases unmatched. The CDR3 sequence: CASSPLAGGNTGELFF. The CDR3 nucleotides are TGTGCCAGCAGCCCACTAGCGGGGGGAAACACCGGGGAGCTGTTTTTT.

This clonotype was counted only a few times. The V and J genes are TRBV4-2 and TRBJ2-3; perhaps TRBD1 as D (7 bases). Germline-derived CDR1 and CDR2 are LGHNA and YNFKEQ. Trimming took off 3 bases at V and 3 bases at J, with 19 bases between the two ends. The CDR3 extends over 17 amino acids. CDR3 sequence: CASSQTAGGSLTDTQYF. The DNA of the CDR3 is TGTGCCAGCAGCCAGACCGCAGGGGGGAGTTTAACAGATACGCAGTATTTT.

The sample holds a few counts of this clonotype. This chain joins TRBV10-3 and TRBJ2-7, with D perhaps given as TRBD1 or TRBD2 (5 bases each). The germline V gene has CDR1 ENHRY and CDR2 SYGVKD. The CDR3 totals 14 residues. The V and J ends lost 6 bases and 0 bases respectively, with 12 bases between them. As DNA, the CDR3 is TGTGCCATCAGGGGGACGGAGGACTCCTACGAGCAGTACTTC. Translating it yields CAIRGTEDSYEQYF.

This clonotype came up a few times. V and J are TRBV4-3 and TRBJ1-2; D unclear. CDR3 length: 13 amino acids. The germline V gene encodes CDR1 LGHNA and CDR2 YSLEER. The V end was cut by 4 bases, the J end by 8 bases, with 14 bases between. The DNA of the CDR3 is TGCGCCAGCAGCCCGACCGCAGCGTTCGGCTACACCTTC. Translation gives CASSPTAAFGYTF.

This clonotype was picked up a small number of times. This chain uses TRBV6-5 with TRBJ2-1; 7 positions match TRBD2. CDR3 size: 15 residues. V was clipped by 6 bases and J by 4 bases; unmatched bases: 9. In germline, CDR1 is MNHEY, CDR2 SVGAGI. The CDR3 DNA follows: TGTGCCAGCAGCCGGACCCAGGGAGGGTACAATGAGCAGTTCTTC. Its translation is CASSRTQGGYNEQFF.

In this sample, this clonotype turned up a few times. The chain is built from TRBV20-1 and TRBJ1-5; TRBD1 matches 8 bases. The CDR3 has 14 residues. V gave up 6 bases and J gave up 2 bases; unmatched junction bases: 6. Looked up from germline, CDR1 is DFQATT and CDR2 is SNEGSKA (reference sequence). The CDR3: CSAGGQGGNQPQHF. The CDR3 DNA follows: TGCAGTGCGGGCGGACAGGGAGGCAATCAGCCCCAGCATTTT.

J is TRBJ2-2 and V is TRBV10-3, with no clear D. V dropped 2 bases and J dropped 6 bases, with 4 bases sitting between them. This CDR3 comprises 12 residues. The germline V gene encodes CDR1 ENHRY and CDR2 SYGVKD. The CDR3 spells CAISEGAGELFF. In DNA form, the CDR3 reads TGTGCCATCAGTGAGGGGGCCGGGGAGCTGTTTTTT.

The chain recombines TRBV20-1 with TRBJ2-5; D gene uncertain. The CDR3 loop spans 12 amino acids. CDR1 DFQATT and CDR2 SNEGSKA come from the germline V gene (reference sequence). Trimming took 3 bases from V and 0 from J, leaving 5 bases between them. CDR3 coding DNA: TGCAGTGCTAGGGCCCACCAAGAGACCCAGTACTTC. Translated: CSARAHQETQYF.

The V call is TRBV5-1, the J call TRBJ2-5, with TRBD2 matching over 15 bases. From germline, CDR1 is SGHRS and CDR2 YFSETQ. Trimming cost V 3 bases and J 5 bases; bases outside gene matches: 2. CDR3 length: 15 amino acids. The CDR3 coding sequence is TGCGCCAGCAGCTGGACTAGCGGGAGGGGGGAGACCCAGTACTTC. As protein: CASSWTSGRGETQYF.

This sequence joins TRBV5-1 and TRBJ2-3; D is unclear. Germline lookup yields CDR1 SGHRS and CDR2 YFSETQ. Trimming removed 0 bases from V and 2 bases from J, with 10 bases in between. This CDR3 is 15 amino acids long. The CDR3 DNA follows: TGCGCCAGCAGCTTGGGGCAGGTCGACACAGATACGCAGTATTTT. Encoded protein: CASSLGQVDTDTQYF.

The CDR3 DNA reads TGTGCCAGCAGTTACTTGTCGCAGGGCGCAGATACGCAGTATTTT. Protein sequence: CASSYLSQGADTQYF. The chain joins TRBV6-5 to TRBJ2-3; D might be TRBD1 (5 bases). V gave up 1 base and J gave up 4 bases, with 12 bases separating them. This CDR3 comprises 15 residues. Germline CDR1 MNHEY, CDR2 SVGAGI.

The sample holds a few counts of this clonotype. V is TRBV20-1 and J is TRBJ1-2, with TRBD1 matching over 7 bases. The CDR3 loop spans 14 amino acids. The V gene's germline CDR1 is DFQATT and CDR2 SNEGSKA (reference sequence). The CDR3: CTAPTGVENYGYTF. The CDR3 bases are TGCACCGCTCCCACAGGGGTGGAGAACTATGGCTACACCTTC.

The J gene is TRBJ2-3, the V gene TRBV5-1, with a possible D match to TRBD2 (6 bases). V was shortened by 4 bases and J by 4 bases, with 10 bases between the two germline ends. The germline CDR1 and CDR2 sequences are SGHRS and YFSETQ. The CDR3 spans 13 residues. CDR3 DNA sequence: TGCGCCAGCAGCGGGGGGACTGCAGATACGCAGTATTTT. As protein: CASSGGTADTQYF.

The rearrangement uses TRBV7-8 and TRBJ2-1, with D perhaps matching TRBD2 (5 bases). Germline values: CDR1 SGHVS, CDR2 FQNEAQ. CDR3 length: 15 amino acids. The germline V and J ends were trimmed by 2 bases and 10 bases, with 18 bases remaining between them. CDR3 region: CASSLQTTSFREQFF. CDR3 DNA sequence: TGTGCCAGCAGCTTACAGACTACTAGTTTTCGGGAGCAGTTCTTC.

The chain has TRBV20-1 and TRBJ2-7; D ambiguous. Germline loops: CDR1 DFQATT, CDR2 SNEGSKA (reference sequence). This CDR3 is 13 amino acids long. V shed 3 bases and J shed 1 base, with 10 bases lying between them. The CDR3 nucleotides are TGCAGTGCTAGGACACGAATATCCTACGAGCAGTACTTC. Translated: CSARTRISYEQYF.

The chain combines TRBV7-9 with TRBJ1-5, with 8 bases identical to TRBD1. Germline V gene lookup returns CDR1 SEHNR and CDR2 FQNEAQ (reference sequence). V lost 0 bases to trimming and J lost 5 bases; unmatched junction nucleotides: 9. This CDR3 region has 17 residues. CDR3 in amino acids: CASSLAAGGTRDQPQHF. In nucleotides, the CDR3 is TGTGCCAGCAGCTTAGCGGCAGGGGGCACGAGGGATCAGCCCCAGCATTTT.

This clonotype was observed a single time. The chain employs TRBV5-5 and TRBJ2-1; possible D gene TRBD1, 5 bases. This CDR3 spans 15 amino acids. V gave up 1 base and J gave up 3 bases, with 11 bases separating them. Looked up from germline, CDR1 is SGHKS and CDR2 is YYEKEE (reference sequence). The CDR3 nucleotides are TGTGCCAGCAGCTTGAGGCCCGACAGCTACAATGAGCAGTTCTTC. As protein: CASSLRPDSYNEQFF.

This clonotype came up many times. The chain carries TRBV3-1 and TRBJ2-6; the D gene is possibly TRBD2 (6 bases). The CDR3 consists of 15 residues. V lost 1 base to trimming and J lost 2 bases, with 6 bases between them. In germline, CDR1 is LGHDT, CDR2 YNNKEL (reference sequence). CDR3 amino acids: CASSQGGAGANVLTF. CDR3 nucleotide sequence: TGTGCCAGCAGCCAAGGGGGGGCTGGGGCCAACGTCCTGACTTTC.

CDR3 DNA sequence: TGTGCCAGCAGTGGGGACAGCTGGTATCCCCATGAGCAGTTCTTC. Translating it yields CASSGDSWYPHEQFF. The chain recombines TRBV6-1 with TRBJ2-1; TRBD1 matches 7 bases. CDR1 and CDR2 (germline): MNHNS, SASEGT. There are 15 residues in the CDR3. The ends lost 4 bases at V and 8 bases at J; junction bases unmatched: 11.